One TCR beta chain is described in this entry. This sample is part of a study of blood T cell repertoires in COVID-19. The V and J ends lost 4 bases and 1 base, in that order; junction bases with no gene match: 2. CDR3 length: 14 residues. Per germline, CDR1 LGHDT and CDR2 YNNKEL (reference sequence). Authors' methods: Nucleated cell number was recorded as an estimate derived from reference gene primer amplification. The protocol was immunoSEQ multiplex PCR, while the TCRdb copy is restricted to in-frame clones and leaves out a portion. That table gives V, J and clone size, and the DNA gave D and trimming. Of roughly 68,000 clones listed, 75% to 90% are singletons.

The chain joins TRBV3-1 (or the pseudogene TRBV3-2) to TRBJ1-1, with TRBD1 identical over 8 bases. This sequence originates from a woman aged 45-65 years with active COVID-19. The sample comprised peripheral blood. CDR3 nucleotide sequence: TGTGCCAGCAGCCCTGACAGGGGGAACACTGAAGCTTTCTTT. Translating it yields CASSPDRGNTEAFF.